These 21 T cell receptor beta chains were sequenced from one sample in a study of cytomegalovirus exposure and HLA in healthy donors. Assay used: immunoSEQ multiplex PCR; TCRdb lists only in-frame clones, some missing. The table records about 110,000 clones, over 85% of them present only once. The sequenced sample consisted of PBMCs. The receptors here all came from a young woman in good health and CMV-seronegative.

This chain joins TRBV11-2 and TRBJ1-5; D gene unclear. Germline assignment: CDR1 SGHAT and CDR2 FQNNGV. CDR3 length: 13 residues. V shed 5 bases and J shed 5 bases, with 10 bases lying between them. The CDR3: CASSPGRDQPQHF. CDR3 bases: TGTGCCAGCAGCCCGGGGAGGGATCAGCCCCAGCATTTT. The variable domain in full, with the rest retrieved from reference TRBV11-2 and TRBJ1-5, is EAGVAQSPRYKIIEKRQSVAFWCNPISGHATLYWYQQILGQGPKLLIQFQNNGVVDDSQLPKDRFSAERLKGVDSTLKIQPAKLEDSAVYLCASSPGRDQPQHFGDGTRLSIL.

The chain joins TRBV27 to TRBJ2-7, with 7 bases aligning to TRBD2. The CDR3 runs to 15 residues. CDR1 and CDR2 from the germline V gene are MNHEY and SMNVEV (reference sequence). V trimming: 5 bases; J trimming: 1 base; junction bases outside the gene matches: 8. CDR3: CASSPRTSTSYEQYF. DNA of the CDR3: TGTGCCAGCAGTCCCCGGACTAGTACGTCCTACGAGCAGTACTTC.

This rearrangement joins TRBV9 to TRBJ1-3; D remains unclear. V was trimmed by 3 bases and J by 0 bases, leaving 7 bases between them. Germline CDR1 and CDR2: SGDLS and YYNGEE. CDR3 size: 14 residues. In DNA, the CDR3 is TGTGCCAGCAGCGCGGCGGACTCTGGAAACACCATATATTTT. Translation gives CASSAADSGNTIYF.

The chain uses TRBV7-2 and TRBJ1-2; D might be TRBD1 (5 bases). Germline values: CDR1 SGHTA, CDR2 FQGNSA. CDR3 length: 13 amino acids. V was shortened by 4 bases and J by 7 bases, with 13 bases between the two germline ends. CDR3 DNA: TGTGCCAGCAGCTACAGGACCTTCGGTGGCTACACCTTC. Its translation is CASSYRTFGGYTF.

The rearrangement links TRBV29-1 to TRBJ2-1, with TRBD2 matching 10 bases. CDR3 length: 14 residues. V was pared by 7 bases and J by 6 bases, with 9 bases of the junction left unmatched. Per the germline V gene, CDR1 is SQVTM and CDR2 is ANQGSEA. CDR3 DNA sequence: TGCAGCGCTGGAGCGGGAGGGCCGGGCAATGAGCAGTTCTTC. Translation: CSAGAGGPGNEQFF.

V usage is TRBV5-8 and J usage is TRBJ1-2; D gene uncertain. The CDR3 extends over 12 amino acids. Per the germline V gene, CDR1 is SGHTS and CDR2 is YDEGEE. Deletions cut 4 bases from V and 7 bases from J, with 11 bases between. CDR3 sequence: CASSLGPGGYTF. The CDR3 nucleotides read TGTGCCAGCAGCCTTGGTCCAGGTGGCTACACCTTC.

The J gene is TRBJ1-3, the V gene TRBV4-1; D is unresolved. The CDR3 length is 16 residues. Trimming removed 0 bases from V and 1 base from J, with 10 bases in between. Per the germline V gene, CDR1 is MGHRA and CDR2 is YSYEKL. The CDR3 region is CASSQEHRGSGNTIYF. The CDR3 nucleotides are TGCGCCAGCAGCCAAGAGCACCGCGGGTCTGGAAACACCATATATTTT.

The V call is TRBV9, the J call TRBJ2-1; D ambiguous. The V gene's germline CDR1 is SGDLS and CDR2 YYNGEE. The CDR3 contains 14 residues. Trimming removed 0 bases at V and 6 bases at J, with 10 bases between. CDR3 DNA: TGTGCCAGCAGCGTAGCTACTCTGAGCAATGAGCAGTTCTTC. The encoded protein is CASSVATLSNEQFF.

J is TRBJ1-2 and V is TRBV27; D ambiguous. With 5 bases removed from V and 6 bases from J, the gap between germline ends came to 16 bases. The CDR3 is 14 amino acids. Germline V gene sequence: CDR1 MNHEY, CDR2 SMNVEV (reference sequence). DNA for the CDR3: TGTGCCAGCAGTCTGACCCGGGGTCAGGATGGCTACACCTTC. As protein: CASSLTRGQDGYTF.

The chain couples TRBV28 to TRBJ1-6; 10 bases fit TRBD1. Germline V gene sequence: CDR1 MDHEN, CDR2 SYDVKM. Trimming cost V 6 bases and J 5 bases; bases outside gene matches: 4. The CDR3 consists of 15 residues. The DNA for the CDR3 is TGTGCCAGCAGCTTCGGACAGGGGGATAATTCACCCCTCCACTTT. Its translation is CASSFGQGDNSPLHF.

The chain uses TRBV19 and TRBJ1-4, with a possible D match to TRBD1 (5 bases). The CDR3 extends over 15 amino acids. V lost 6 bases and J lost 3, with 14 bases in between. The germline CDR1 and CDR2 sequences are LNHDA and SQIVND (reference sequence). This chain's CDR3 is CASRTITGSNEKLFF. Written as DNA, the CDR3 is TGTGCCAGTAGAACAATAACAGGTTCTAATGAAAAACTGTTTTTT.

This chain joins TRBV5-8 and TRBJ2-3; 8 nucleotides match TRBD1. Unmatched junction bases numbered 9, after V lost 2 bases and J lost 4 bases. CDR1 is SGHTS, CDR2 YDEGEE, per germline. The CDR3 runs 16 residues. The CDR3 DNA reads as TGTGCCAGCAGCTTTCGTGCAGGGGGCTGGGCAGATACGCAGTATTTT. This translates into CASSFRAGGWADTQYF.

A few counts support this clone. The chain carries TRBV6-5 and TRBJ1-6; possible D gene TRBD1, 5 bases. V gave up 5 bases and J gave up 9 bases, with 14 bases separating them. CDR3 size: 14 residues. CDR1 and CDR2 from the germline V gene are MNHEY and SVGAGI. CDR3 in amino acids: CASSRGVMGSPLHF. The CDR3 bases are TGTGCCAGCAGTCGGGGGGTGATGGGTTCACCCCTCCACTTT.

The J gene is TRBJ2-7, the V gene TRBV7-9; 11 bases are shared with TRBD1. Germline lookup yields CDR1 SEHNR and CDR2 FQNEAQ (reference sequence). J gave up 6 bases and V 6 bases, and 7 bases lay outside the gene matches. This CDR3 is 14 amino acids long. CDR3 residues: CASRRGTGGGEQYF. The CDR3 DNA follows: TGTGCCAGCAGAAGAGGGACAGGGGGTGGCGAGCAGTACTTC.

This chain's CDR3 is CASSYSRVTTYEQYF. The CDR3 nucleotides read TGTGCCAGCAGTTACAGCAGGGTGACGACCTACGAGCAGTACTTC. The genes are TRBV6-5 and TRBJ2-7, with D perhaps matching TRBD1 (5 bases). CDR1 is MNHEY, CDR2 SVGAGI, per germline. Trimming stripped 2 bases from V and 2 bases from J, with 13 bases between. This CDR3 has 15 residues.

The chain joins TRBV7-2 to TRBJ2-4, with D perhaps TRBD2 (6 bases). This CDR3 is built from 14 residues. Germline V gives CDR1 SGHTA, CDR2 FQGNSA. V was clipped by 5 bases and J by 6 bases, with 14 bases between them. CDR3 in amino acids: CASSEPSGRNIQYF. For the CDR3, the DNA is TGTGCCAGCAGCGAGCCTTCCGGGAGAAACATTCAGTACTTC.

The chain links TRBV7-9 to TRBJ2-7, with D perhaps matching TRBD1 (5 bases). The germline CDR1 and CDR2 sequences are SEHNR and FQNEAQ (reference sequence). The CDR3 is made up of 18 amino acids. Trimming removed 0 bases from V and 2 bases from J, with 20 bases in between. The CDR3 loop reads CASSLAILVQGVPYEQYF. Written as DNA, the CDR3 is TGTGCCAGCAGCTTAGCCATTCTCGTGCAGGGTGTACCCTACGAGCAGTACTTC.

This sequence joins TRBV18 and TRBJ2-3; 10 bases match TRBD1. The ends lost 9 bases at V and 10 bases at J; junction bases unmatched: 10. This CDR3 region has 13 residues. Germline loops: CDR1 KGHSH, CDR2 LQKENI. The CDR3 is CARTGQGGDAQYF. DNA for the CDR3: TGTGCCAGGACCGGACAGGGGGGGGACGCGCAGTATTTT.

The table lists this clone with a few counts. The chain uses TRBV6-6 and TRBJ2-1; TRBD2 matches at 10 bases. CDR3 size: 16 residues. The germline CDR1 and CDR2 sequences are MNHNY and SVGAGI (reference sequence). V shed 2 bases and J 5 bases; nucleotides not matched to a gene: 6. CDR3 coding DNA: TGTGCCAGCAGTTACGGGATAGCGGGAGGAGACAATGAGCAGTTCTTC. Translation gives CASSYGIAGGDNEQFF.

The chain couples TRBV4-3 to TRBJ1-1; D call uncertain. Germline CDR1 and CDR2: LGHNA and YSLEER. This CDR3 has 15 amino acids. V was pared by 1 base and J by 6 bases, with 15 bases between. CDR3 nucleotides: TGCGCCAGCAGCCAAGTAAGTGGAGGTAAAGCTGAAGCTTTCTTT. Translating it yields CASSQVSGGKAEAFF.

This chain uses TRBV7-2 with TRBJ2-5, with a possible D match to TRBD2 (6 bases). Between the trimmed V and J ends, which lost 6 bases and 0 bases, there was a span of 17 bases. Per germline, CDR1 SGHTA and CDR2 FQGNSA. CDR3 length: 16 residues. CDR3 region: CASRSRDSNHQETQYF. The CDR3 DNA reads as TGTGCCAGCAGGTCCCGGGACTCCAACCACCAAGAGACCCAGTACTTC.